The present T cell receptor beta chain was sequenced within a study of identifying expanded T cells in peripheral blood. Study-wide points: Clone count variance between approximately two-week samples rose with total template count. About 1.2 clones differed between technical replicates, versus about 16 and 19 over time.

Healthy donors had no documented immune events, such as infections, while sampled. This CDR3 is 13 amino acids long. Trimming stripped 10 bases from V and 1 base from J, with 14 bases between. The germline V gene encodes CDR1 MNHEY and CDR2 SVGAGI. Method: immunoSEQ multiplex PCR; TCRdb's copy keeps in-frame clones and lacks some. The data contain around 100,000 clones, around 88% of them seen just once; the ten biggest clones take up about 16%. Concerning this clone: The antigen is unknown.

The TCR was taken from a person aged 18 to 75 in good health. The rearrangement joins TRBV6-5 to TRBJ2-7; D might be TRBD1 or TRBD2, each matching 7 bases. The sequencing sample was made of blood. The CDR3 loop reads CATRGTESYEQYF. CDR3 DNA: TGTGCCACGCGGGGGACAGAGTCCTACGAGCAGTACTTC.